This T cell receptor beta chain appears in the sequencing data of a study of CD8+ T cells in alopecia areata. The CDR3 is 16 residues long. Germline V gene data show CDR1 as SGHDT and CDR2 as YYEEEE. Trimming stripped 2 bases from V and 1 base from J, with 14 bases between. Study results and limitations: In lesional scalp, particularly from alopecia totalis/universalis, clonality was higher than in normal scalp.

For this clone: The antigen remains undetermined.

The treatment was: oral pan-JAK inhibitor, 5-10 mg twice daily. RNA, once extracted, was reverse transcribed into cDNA for use as the sequencing template. This table comes from immunoSEQ multiplex PCR, and its TCRdb copy is limited to in-frame clones, with some not included. The sample carries under 300,000 clones, around 64% recorded once. The rearrangement links TRBV5-6 to TRBJ2-3; TRBD1 is a possible D gene (5 bases). The sequence was obtained from a human donor with alopecia areata. The sequenced sample was CD4+ T cells sorted from blood, obtained around week 53, from a patient treated with tofacitinib. In nucleotides, the CDR3 is TGTGCCAGCAGCTTCAGGGCGCTGGGGCGCACAGATACGCAGTATTTT. It codes for CASSFRALGRTDTQYF.